These 21 T cell receptor beta chains originate from one sample sequenced in a study of long-term antiretroviral therapy in people with HIV. Assay version v3.0 of immunoSEQ was used, and it was run at survey level. Method: immunoSEQ multiplex PCR; TCRdb's copy keeps in-frame clones and lacks some. Among about 26,000 clones listed, approximately 81% were seen once. The specimen comprised unsorted PBMCs, sampled 4.8 to 5 years after starting antiretroviral therapy. These receptors all stem from a middle-aged man with HIV.

CDR3 in DNA: TGCAGCGGGACAGAAACTAATGAAAAACTGTTTTTT. The encoded protein is CSGTETNEKLFF. V is TRBV29-1 and J is TRBJ1-4; D might be TRBD1 (6 bases). V gave up 7 bases and J gave up 1 base, with 7 bases separating them. CDR1 SQVTM and CDR2 ANQGSEA come from the germline V gene. The CDR3 is 12 amino acids.

The CDR3 DNA is TGTGCCAGCAGCTTAGCGCCGGGGGCCCACGAGCAGTACTTC. Translated, it gives CASSLAPGAHEQYF. The V gene is TRBV7-6, the J gene TRBJ2-7, with D possibly being TRBD1 or TRBD2 (6 bases each). The V end lost 0 bases, the J end lost 5 bases, and 11 bases lay between the germline ends. Germline V CDR1 and CDR2: SGHVS, FNYEAQ. There are 14 residues in the CDR3.

The chain has TRBV2 and TRBJ2-7, with a weak D call TRBD2 (6 bases). This CDR3 region has 13 residues. Trimming shortened V by 3 bases and J by 6 bases, and 12 bases separated the two germline ends. In germline, CDR1 is SNHLY, CDR2 FYNNEI. The CDR3 is CASSEGGGGEQYF. The CDR3, as DNA: TGTGCCAGCAGTGAGGGGGGAGGAGGCGAGCAGTACTTC.

By proportion, this clone is medium-sized. The V and J genes are TRBV6-5 and TRBJ1-1; D is possibly TRBD1 (5 bases). V lost 1 base, J lost 5 bases, and 11 bases lay in between. Per germline, CDR1 MNHEY and CDR2 SVGAGI. The CDR3 contains 14 residues. DNA for the CDR3: TGTGCCAGCAGTTACTACGGGGGACGGACTGAAGCTTTCTTT. The encoded protein is CASSYYGGRTEAFF.

The chain recombines TRBV14 with TRBJ1-1; TRBD1 aligns across 8 bases. The trim removed 6 bases at V and 8 bases at J, leaving 14 bases unmatched. Germline V gene lookup returns CDR1 SGHDN and CDR2 FVKESK. This CDR3 comprises 15 residues. Written as DNA, the CDR3 is TGTGCCAGCAGTCCACCGGGACAGGCTCTACCCGAAGCTTTCTTT. Its protein product is CASSPPGQALPEAFF.

This chain links TRBV7-3 with TRBJ2-1; D tentatively fits TRBD1 or TRBD2 (6 bases each). Germline assignment: CDR1 SGHTA and CDR2 FQGTGA. V gave up 4 bases and J gave up 4 bases, with 23 bases separating them. The CDR3 is made up of 18 amino acids. This chain's CDR3 is CASSSSENSRGAYNEQFF. The CDR3 nucleotides read TGTGCCAGCAGCTCGTCAGAAAACTCTAGGGGGGCTTACAATGAGCAGTTCTTC.

This clone came up a few times. The chain carries TRBV5-1 and TRBJ2-7; 9 nucleotides match TRBD1. CDR1 and CDR2 from the germline V gene are SGHRS and YFSETQ. The CDR3 is 17 amino acids. J was trimmed by 7 bases and V by 0 bases; bases with no gene match: 14. The chain's CDR3 is CASSLALSGQGRGEQYF. The DNA for the CDR3 is TGCGCCAGCAGCTTGGCCCTTTCCGGACAGGGGCGAGGAGAGCAGTACTTC. Together with reference TRBV5-1 and TRBJ2-7, the CDR3 gives the full variable domain: KAGVTQTPRYLIKTRGQQVTLSCSPISGHRSVSWYQQTPGQGLQFLFEYFSETQRNKGNFPGRFSGRQFSNSRSEMNVSTLELGDSALYLCASSLALSGQGRGEQYFGPGTRLTVT.

The chain carries TRBV29-1 and TRBJ2-7; no definite D call. This CDR3 is 12 amino acids long. Germline V gives CDR1 SQVTM, CDR2 ANQGSEA. Trimming left V 4 bases short and J 1 base short, with 8 bases between. CDR3: CSVGGPSYEQYF. The CDR3 nucleotides read TGCAGCGTTGGAGGACCTTCCTACGAGCAGTACTTC.

The chain carries TRBV7-9 and TRBJ2-1; D gene uncertain. The germline V gene has CDR1 SEHNR and CDR2 FQNEAQ (reference sequence). The length of the CDR3 is 12 residues. The V and J ends lost 5 bases and 8 bases respectively, with 10 bases between them. CDR3 sequence: CASSPQRDEQFF. CDR3 DNA: TGTGCCAGCAGCCCTCAGCGCGATGAGCAGTTCTTC.

The rearrangement links TRBV9 to TRBJ1-4; no firm D call. V was cut by 0 bases and J by 5 bases, with 14 bases left in between. Looked up from germline, CDR1 is SGDLS and CDR2 is YYNGEE. The CDR3 runs 16 residues. CDR3 protein: CASSVGSSGVNEKLFF. The CDR3 bases are TGTGCCAGCAGCGTAGGGAGTTCCGGGGTCAATGAAAAACTGTTTTTT. Supplemented by reference TRBV9 and TRBJ1-4, the full variable domain reads DSGVTQTPKHLITATGQRVTLRCSPRSGDLSVYWYQQSLDQGLQFLIQYYNGEERAKGNILERFSAQQFPDLHSELNLSSLELGDSALYFCASSVGSSGVNEKLFFGSGTQLSVL.

A few counts support this clone. This rearrangement joins TRBV29-1 to TRBJ2-7; possibly TRBD2 for D (8 bases). Trimming shortened V by 8 bases and J by 4 bases, and 36 bases separated the two germline ends. Germline loops: CDR1 SQVTM, CDR2 ANQGSEA. CDR3 length equals 19 residues. This CDR3 is CSTRRSRDSTTGGEYEQYF. In DNA form, the CDR3 reads TGCAGCACACGGAGGAGCCGGGACAGCACGACGGGGGGGGAATACGAGCAGTACTTC.

The V call is TRBV5-6, the J call TRBJ1-2; no clear D. With 3 bases removed from V and 4 bases from J, the gap between germline ends came to 4 bases. This CDR3 is 11 amino acids long. Germline CDR1 SGHDT, CDR2 YYEEEE. Here the CDR3 reads CASSSAYGYTF. The CDR3 nucleotides read TGTGCCAGCAGCTCTGCCTATGGCTACACCTTC.

The chain uses TRBV5-6 and TRBJ2-3; D remains ambiguous. The CDR3 consists of 11 residues. The germline CDR1 and CDR2 sequences are SGHDT and YYEEEE. V was clipped by 1 base and J by 6 bases, with 3 bases between them. This CDR3 is CASSLSDTQYF. CDR3 coding DNA: TGTGCCAGCAGCTTGTCCGATACGCAGTATTTT.

This clone turned up a few times. This sequence joins TRBV19 and TRBJ2-1, with 9 bases matching TRBD1. The CDR3 is made up of 14 amino acids. J gave up 7 bases and V 5 bases, and 6 bases lay outside the gene matches. CDR1 and CDR2 from the germline V gene are LNHDA and SQIVND (reference sequence). CDR3: CASSDRGFGNEQFF. The CDR3 DNA reads TGTGCCAGTAGTGACAGGGGGTTCGGGAATGAGCAGTTCTTC. Full variable domain (rest looked up from reference TRBV19 and TRBJ2-1): DGGITQSPKYLFRKEGQNVTLSCEQNLNHDAMYWYRQDPGQGLRLIYYSQIVNDFQKGDIAEGYSVSREKKESFPLTVTSAQKNPTAFYLCASSDRGFGNEQFFGPGTRLTVL.

The table lists this clone with a few counts. The V and J genes are TRBV6-5 and TRBJ2-7, with TRBD1 as a possible D gene (5 bases). Germline values: CDR1 MNHEY, CDR2 SVGAGI. The CDR3 spans 15 residues. V lost 7 bases and J 5 bases, leaving 21 bases between the germline ends. CDR3 sequence: CASKPNQGSPDEQYF. The DNA of the CDR3 is TGTGCCAGCAAACCGAACCAGGGTTCTCCTGACGAGCAGTACTTC.

The rearrangement joins TRBV29-1 to TRBJ2-3; a possible D gene is TRBD1 (5 bases). CDR3 size: 17 residues. Germline CDR1 SQVTM, CDR2 ANQGSEA. Trimming took off 1 base at V and 0 bases at J, with 17 bases between the two ends. The CDR3 DNA is TGCAGCGTTGAAGTGGCGGAAACAGGTTATAGCACAGATACGCAGTATTTT. It specifies CSVEVAETGYSTDTQYF.

The rearrangement links TRBV6-1 to TRBJ1-2; D remains unclear. Trimming took off 4 bases at V and 0 bases at J, with 12 bases between the two ends. The CDR3 extends over 15 amino acids. Germline-derived CDR1 and CDR2 are MNHNS and SASEGT. The DNA of the CDR3 is TGTGCCAGCAGTGTCAAAGGGATAACTAACTATGGCTACACCTTC. Translated, it gives CASSVKGITNYGYTF.

J is TRBJ1-3 and V is TRBV18; D is uncertain. The V and J ends lost 2 bases and 0 bases respectively, with 14 bases between them. CDR1 is KGHSH and CDR2 is LQKENI in the germline V gene. The CDR3 consists of 17 residues. CDR3 bases: TGTGCCAGCTCACCAACCGGTGGGCAGTCCTCTGGAAACACCATATATTTT. The encoded protein is CASSPTGGQSSGNTIYF. The entire variable domain, with the rest obtained from reference TRBV18 and TRBJ1-3, is as follows: NAGVMQNPRHLVRRRGQEARLRCSPMKGHSHVYWYRQLPEEGLKFMVYLQKENIIDESGMPKERFSAEFPKEGPSILRIQQVVRGDSAAYFCASSPTGGQSSGNTIYFGEGSWLTVV.

This chain connects TRBV18 to TRBJ1-6; perhaps TRBD1 as D (6 bases). The CDR3 runs to 15 residues. With 3 bases removed from V and 7 bases from J, the gap between germline ends came to 13 bases. The germline V gene has CDR1 KGHSH and CDR2 LQKENI. CDR3 coding DNA: TGTGCCAGCTCACCGGAAAGGACAGAGAATTCACCCCTCCACTTT. Amino acids: CASSPERTENSPLHF.

The chain combines TRBV5-6 with TRBJ1-4; D gene uncertain. The CDR3 has 12 amino acids. V dropped 2 bases and J dropped 10 bases, with 9 bases sitting between them. Germline loops: CDR1 SGHDT, CDR2 YYEEEE. This chain's CDR3 is CASSFELGKLFF. The CDR3, as DNA: TGTGCCAGCAGCTTCGAATTGGGAAAACTGTTTTTT.

This clone was picked up one time. The chain combines TRBV13 with TRBJ1-2; TRBD1 aligns across 7 bases. CDR3 size: 14 residues. V was pared by 4 bases and J by 2 bases, with 4 bases of the junction left unmatched. In germline, CDR1 is PRHDT, CDR2 FYEKMQ (reference sequence). CDR3 region: CASSSRGGNYGYTF. The CDR3 DNA reads TGTGCCAGCAGCTCCAGGGGGGGGAACTATGGCTACACCTTC.